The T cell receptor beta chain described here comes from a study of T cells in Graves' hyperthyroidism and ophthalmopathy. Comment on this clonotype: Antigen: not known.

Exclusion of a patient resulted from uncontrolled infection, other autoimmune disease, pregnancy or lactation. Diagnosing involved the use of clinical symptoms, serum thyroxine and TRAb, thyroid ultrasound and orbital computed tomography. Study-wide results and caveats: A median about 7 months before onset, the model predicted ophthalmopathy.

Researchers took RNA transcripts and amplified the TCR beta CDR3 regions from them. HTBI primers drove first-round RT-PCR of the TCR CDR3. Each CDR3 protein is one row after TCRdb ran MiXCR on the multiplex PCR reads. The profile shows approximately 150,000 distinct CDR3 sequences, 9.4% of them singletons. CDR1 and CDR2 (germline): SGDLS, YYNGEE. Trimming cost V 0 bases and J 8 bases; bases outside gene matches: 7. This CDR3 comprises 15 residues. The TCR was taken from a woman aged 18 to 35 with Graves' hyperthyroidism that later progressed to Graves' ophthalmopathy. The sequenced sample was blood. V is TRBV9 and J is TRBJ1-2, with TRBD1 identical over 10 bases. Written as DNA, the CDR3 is TGTGCCAGCAGCGTAGGGGTGACAGGGGGCGACGGCTACACCTTC. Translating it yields CASSVGVTGGDGYTF.